Shown below are 11 T cell receptor beta chains from a single sample sequenced in a study of T cells in localized non-small cell lung cancer. Here immunoSEQ multiplex PCR was the method, and the copy in TCRdb shows in-frame clones only, minus some. This table has under 9,500 clones, roughly 94% appearing once. Sequencing used peripheral blood, obtained before any cancer treatment. The receptors were gathered from a woman aged 40-70 years with stage I squamous cell lung carcinoma.

This chain connects TRBV30 to TRBJ1-5; 7 bases are a match to TRBD1. Germline lookup yields CDR1 GTSNPN and CDR2 SVGIG (reference sequence). The length of the CDR3 is 16 residues. V lost 2 bases and J lost 7; bases outside the gene matches: 14. CDR3 protein: CAWSPLGGTGDQPQHF. CDR3 nucleotides: TGTGCCTGGAGTCCCCTAGGGGGTACAGGGGACCAGCCCCAGCATTTT. Full variable domain (rest looked up from reference TRBV30 and TRBJ1-5): SQTIHQWPATLVQPVGSPLSLECTVEGTSNPNLYWYRQAAGRGLQLLFYSVGIGQISSEVPQNLSASRPQDRQFILSSKKLLLSDSGFYLCAWSPLGGTGDQPQHFGDGTRLSIL.

The chain couples TRBV18 to TRBJ2-7, with D hard to call. Germline assignment: CDR1 KGHSH and CDR2 LQKENI. Trimming pared 4 bases from V and 2 bases from J, leaving 9 bases between. The CDR3 is 13 residues long. DNA for the CDR3: TGTGCCAGCTCACTGGACCCCACCTACGAGCAGTACTTC. This codes for CASSLDPTYEQYF.

The rearrangement joins TRBV7-2 to TRBJ2-1, with 7 bases lining up with TRBD1. This CDR3 spans 14 amino acids. CDR1 is SGHTA and CDR2 is FQGNSA in the germline V gene. V dropped 4 bases and J dropped 8; count of bases not matched to a gene: 8. CDR3 sequence (DNA): TGTGCCAGCAGCTCGGGACAGCCATTCTATGAGCAGTTCTTC. Amino acids: CASSSGQPFYEQFF. Full variable domain (remainder filled in from reference TRBV7-2 and TRBJ2-1): GAGVSQSPSNKVTEKGKDVELRCDPISGHTALYWYRQSLGQGLEFLIYFQGNSAPDKSGLPSDRFSAERTGGSVSTLTIQRTQQEDSAVYLCASSSGQPFYEQFFGPGTRLTVL.

V usage is TRBV2 and J usage is TRBJ1-4, with 9 bases lining up with TRBD1. This CDR3 has 15 amino acids. CDR1 and CDR2 (germline): SNHLY, FYNNEI. V trimming: 5 bases; J trimming: 5 bases; junction bases outside the gene matches: 6. The CDR3: CASSITGTGNEKLFF. CDR3 nucleotide sequence: TGTGCCAGCAGTATTACCGGGACAGGGAATGAAAAACTGTTTTTT.

The rearrangement links TRBV5-1 to TRBJ1-5; the match to TRBD1 covers 9 bases. J gave up 0 bases and V 2 bases, and 3 bases lay outside the gene matches. CDR3 length equals 16 residues. The germline CDR1 and CDR2 sequences are SGHRS and YFSETQ. CDR3: CASSLGTGNSNQPQHF. The CDR3 DNA reads TGCGCCAGCAGCTTAGGGACAGGGAATAGCAATCAGCCCCAGCATTTT. The variable domain in full, with the rest retrieved from reference TRBV5-1 and TRBJ1-5, is KAGVTQTPRYLIKTRGQQVTLSCSPISGHRSVSWYQQTPGQGLQFLFEYFSETQRNKGNFPGRFSGRQFSNSRSEMNVSTLELGDSALYLCASSLGTGNSNQPQHFGDGTRLSIL.

V gene TRBV6-1 combines with J gene TRBJ1-5; TRBD1 is a possible D gene (5 bases). CDR3 length: 12 residues. The germline V and J ends were trimmed by 3 bases and 7 bases, with 7 bases remaining between them. Per the germline V gene, CDR1 is MNHNS and CDR2 is SASEGT. CDR3 bases: TGTGCCAGCAGTGACAGGGAGCAGCCCCAGCATTTT. It encodes CASSDREQPQHF.

The chain joins TRBV19 to TRBJ2-5, with TRBD2 matching over 8 bases. The junction had 6 bases not matched to a gene; V was cut back by 5 bases and J by 1 base. The CDR3 spans 15 residues. Germline V gene sequence: CDR1 LNHDA, CDR2 SQIVND (reference sequence). For the CDR3, the DNA is TGTGCCAGTAGTGTGTTAGCGGGGCTCCAAGAGACCCAGTACTTC. Residues: CASSVLAGLQETQYF.

DNA of the CDR3: TGCGCCAGCAGCCCGGACAGTCCTTCCTACGAGCAGTACTTC. Encoded protein: CASSPDSPSYEQYF. This chain links TRBV5-1 with TRBJ2-7, with D possibly matching TRBD1 (6 bases). The CDR3 totals 14 residues. Between the trimmed V and J ends, which lost 4 bases and 1 base, there was a span of 12 bases. CDR1 and CDR2 from the germline V gene are SGHRS and YFSETQ.

This clone has only a few counts. This sequence joins TRBV9 and TRBJ1-3; D call uncertain. Germline CDR1 SGDLS, CDR2 YYNGEE. The CDR3 totals 20 residues. The ends were cut back, 1 base at V and 0 bases at J, with 23 bases in the middle. The chain's CDR3 is CASSVYSQPLGISSGNTIYF. In DNA, the CDR3 is TGTGCCAGCAGCGTATACAGTCAGCCCCTAGGGATTTCCTCTGGAAACACCATATATTTT.

The V gene is TRBV20-1, the J gene TRBJ1-1; D is perhaps TRBD1 (5 bases). V was trimmed by 3 bases and J by 6 bases, leaving 8 bases between them. This CDR3 has 11 residues. CDR1 and CDR2 (germline): DFQATT, SNEGSKA (reference sequence). The CDR3 DNA reads TGCAGTGCTAGTATGGGGCCTGAAGCTTTCTTT. Translated: CSASMGPEAFF.

V gene TRBV11-2 combines with J gene TRBJ1-6; weak D call: TRBD1 (5 bases). Per the germline V gene, CDR1 is SGHAT and CDR2 is FQNNGV. This CDR3 contains 13 residues. Between the trimmed V and J ends, which lost 3 bases and 8 bases, there was a span of 8 bases. The CDR3 is CASSFDRDSPLHF. Here the CDR3 DNA reads TGTGCCAGCAGCTTCGACAGAGATTCACCCCTCCACTTT.